These T cell receptor beta chains were read from a single sample in a study of response to subunit inactivated influenza vaccine. MiXCR was run by TCRdb on the RT-PCR reads, yielding one entry per CDR3 protein. The top ten clones hold less than 2.5% of a sample with some 500,000 distinct CDR3 sequences, roughly 25% of them seen once. Sequenced material: CD4+ T cells sorted from PBMCs, taken 5 days after vaccination. These receptors all come from a middle-aged man who received an inactivated influenza vaccine. Each CDR3 is given with its conserved first and last residue. Each record gives: V gene, clone size, J gene, D gene, CDR3 protein, CDR3 DNA. A D gene is named only where the DNA matches it firmly. Rows may omit the clone size; those that give it use once, few, many or a size class.

v_gene: TRBV4-3; abundance: few; j_gene: TRBJ2-1; d_gene: NA; CDR3aa: CASSQEKVLYNEQFF; CDR3nt: TGCGCCAGCAGCCAAGAAAAAGTGCTTTACAATGAGCAGTTCTTC
v_gene: TRBV12-3/TRBV12-4; abundance: few; j_gene: TRBJ2-1; d_gene: NA; CDR3aa: CASSLHGGSYNEQFF; CDR3nt: TGTGCCAGCAGTTTACATGGTGGGTCCTACAATGAGCAGTTCTTC
v_gene: TRBV7-2; abundance: few; j_gene: TRBJ2-1; d_gene: TRBD1; CDR3aa: CASSPGGQGAREQFF; CDR3nt: TGTGCCAGCAGCCCAGGGGGACAGGGGGCTCGTGAGCAGTTCTTC
v_gene: TRBV29-1; abundance: few; j_gene: TRBJ2-7; d_gene: TRBD1; CDR3aa: CSVATPTGGSGEQYF; CDR3nt: TGCAGCGTTGCGACCCCGACAGGGGGCTCGGGGGAGCAGTACTTC
v_gene: TRBV7-6; abundance: NA; j_gene: TRBJ1-1; d_gene: NA; CDR3aa: CASSPRIMNTEAFF; CDR3nt: TGTGCCAGCAGCCCGAGAATTATGAACACTGAAGCTTTCTTT
v_gene: TRBV5-1; abundance: few; j_gene: TRBJ2-2; d_gene: TRBD1; CDR3aa: CASRRTGSDGELFF; CDR3nt: TGCGCCAGCAGAAGGACAGGGTCCGACGGGGAGCTGTTTTTT
v_gene: TRBV20-1; abundance: few; j_gene: TRBJ2-3; d_gene: TRBD2; CDR3aa: CSATPGLAGVSDTQYF; CDR3nt: TGCAGTGCCACTCCGGGACTAGCGGGAGTCAGCGATACGCAGTATTTT
v_gene: TRBV5-1; abundance: few; j_gene: TRBJ2-2; d_gene: NA; CDR3aa: CASSLDSYTGELFF; CDR3nt: TGCGCCAGCAGCTTGGACAGCTACACCGGGGAGCTGTTTTTT
v_gene: TRBV7-9; abundance: few; j_gene: TRBJ2-2; d_gene: NA; CDR3aa: CASSLRIRPGADGELFF; CDR3nt: TGTGCCAGCAGCTTGAGAATTAGACCGGGGGCGGACGGGGAGCTGTTTTTT
v_gene: TRBV15; abundance: NA; j_gene: TRBJ1-6; d_gene: TRBD1; CDR3aa: CATSRTGELNSPLHF; CDR3nt: TGTGCCACCAGCAGAACAGGGGAACTTAATTCACCCCTCCACTTT
v_gene: TRBV2; abundance: few; j_gene: TRBJ2-7; d_gene: NA; CDR3aa: CASSVHWAYEQYF; CDR3nt: TGTGCCAGCAGTGTACACTGGGCCTACGAGCAGTACTTC
v_gene: TRBV7-6; abundance: few; j_gene: TRBJ2-7; d_gene: TRBD1; CDR3aa: CASGTGVNEQYF; CDR3nt: TGTGCATCCGGGACAGGGGTTAACGAGCAGTACTTC
v_gene: TRBV27; abundance: NA; j_gene: TRBJ2-3; d_gene: TRBD2; CDR3aa: CANHRLAGKEDTQYF; CDR3nt: TGTGCCAACCACAGACTAGCGGGTAAGGAAGATACGCAGTATTTT
v_gene: TRBV7-2; abundance: few; j_gene: TRBJ2-2; d_gene: TRBD2; CDR3aa: CASSSGGLAGELFF; CDR3nt: TGTGCCAGCAGCTCCGGGGGACTAGCCGGGGAGCTGTTTTTT
v_gene: TRBV20-1; abundance: NA; j_gene: TRBJ2-3; d_gene: TRBD1; CDR3aa: CSARVDRFPDTQYF; CDR3nt: TGCAGTGCTAGAGTGGACAGGTTCCCAGATACGCAGTATTTT
v_gene: TRBV12-3/TRBV12-4; abundance: NA; j_gene: TRBJ2-3; d_gene: TRBD2; CDR3aa: CAVASGGAADTQYF; CDR3nt: TGTGCCGTCGCTAGCGGGGGGGCGGCAGATACGCAGTATTTT
v_gene: TRBV20-1; abundance: NA; j_gene: TRBJ2-7; d_gene: NA; CDR3aa: CSAHSYEQYF; CDR3nt: TGCAGTGCACACTCCTACGAGCAGTACTTC
v_gene: TRBV12-3/TRBV12-4; abundance: NA; j_gene: TRBJ2-7; d_gene: TRBD1; CDR3aa: CASTINRGESEQYF; CDR3nt: TGTGCCAGCACCATAAACAGGGGGGAGAGCGAGCAGTACTTC
v_gene: TRBV30; abundance: NA; j_gene: TRBJ2-1; d_gene: TRBD2; CDR3aa: CAWSVLSSGGHEQFF; CDR3nt: TGTGCCTGGAGTGTACTGTCTAGCGGGGGGCATGAGCAGTTCTTC
v_gene: TRBV5-5; abundance: few; j_gene: TRBJ1-2; d_gene: TRBD1; CDR3aa: CASSLAGLTGSNGYTF; CDR3nt: TGTGCCAGCAGCTTGGCCGGATTGACAGGGTCGAATGGCTACACCTTC
v_gene: TRBV4-2; abundance: NA; j_gene: TRBJ2-1; d_gene: NA; CDR3aa: CASSRGVSPKPFF; CDR3nt: TGTGCCAGCAGCCGGGGGGTCTCACCAAAGCCGTTCTTC
v_gene: TRBV20-1; abundance: many; j_gene: TRBJ1-2; d_gene: NA; CDR3aa: CSARVRTYGYTF; CDR3nt: TGCAGTGCTAGGGTCAGGACATATGGCTACACCTTC
v_gene: TRBV29-1; abundance: NA; j_gene: TRBJ2-2; d_gene: NA; CDR3aa: CSVTQTSNTGELFF; CDR3nt: TGCAGCGTTACACAGACCTCAAACACCGGGGAGCTGTTTTTT
v_gene: TRBV18; abundance: few; j_gene: TRBJ2-3; d_gene: TRBD1; CDR3aa: CASSATGQSSDTQYF; CDR3nt: TGTGCCAGCTCAGCCACGGGACAGAGCTCAGATACGCAGTATTTT
v_gene: TRBV25-1; abundance: few; j_gene: TRBJ1-1; d_gene: NA; CDR3aa: CASSESATVGTEAFF; CDR3nt: TGTGCCAGCAGTGAATCGGCGACAGTGGGCACTGAAGCTTTCTTT
v_gene: TRBV4-2; abundance: few; j_gene: TRBJ2-7; d_gene: TRBD1; CDR3aa: CASSQGPGQGRYEQYF; CDR3nt: TGTGCCAGCAGCCAAGGCCCCGGACAGGGGCGGTACGAGCAGTACTTC
v_gene: TRBV3-1; abundance: NA; j_gene: TRBJ2-5; d_gene: NA; CDR3aa: CASSQVSHQRSSQETQYF; CDR3nt: TGTGCCAGCAGCCAAGTTTCACATCAACGATCCTCCCAAGAGACCCAGTACTTC
v_gene: TRBV5-6; abundance: few; j_gene: TRBJ1-6; d_gene: NA; CDR3aa: CASSLASSYNSPLHF; CDR3nt: TGTGCCAGCAGCTTGGCGAGCTCCTATAATTCACCCCTCCACTTT
v_gene: TRBV5-1; abundance: few; j_gene: TRBJ1-1; d_gene: NA; CDR3aa: CASSLEVSLGTEAFF; CDR3nt: TGCGCCAGCAGCTTGGAGGTCTCTCTGGGCACTGAAGCTTTCTTT
v_gene: TRBV28; abundance: NA; j_gene: TRBJ1-2; d_gene: NA; CDR3aa: CAIKQGYYGYTF; CDR3nt: TGTGCCATTAAACAGGGTTACTATGGCTACACCTTC
v_gene: TRBV12-3/TRBV12-4; abundance: many; j_gene: TRBJ1-2; d_gene: NA; CDR3aa: CASSLRGDYGYTF; CDR3nt: TGTGCCAGCAGTTTACGGGGTGACTATGGCTACACCTTC
v_gene: TRBV6-2/TRBV6-3; abundance: NA; j_gene: TRBJ2-1; d_gene: TRBD2; CDR3aa: CASRTSGGGRTPNNEQFF; CDR3nt: TGTGCCAGCAGGACCTCGGGGGGCGGGAGGACCCCTAACAATGAGCAGTTCTTC
v_gene: TRBV12-3/TRBV12-4; abundance: few; j_gene: TRBJ2-2; d_gene: NA; CDR3aa: CASRPSPTGELFF; CDR3nt: TGTGCCAGCAGGCCTTCCCCCACCGGGGAGCTGTTTTTT
v_gene: TRBV11-2; abundance: NA; j_gene: TRBJ1-1; d_gene: NA; CDR3aa: CASSLDGIGGTEAFF; CDR3nt: TGTGCCAGCAGCTTAGATGGAATAGGGGGCACTGAAGCTTTCTTT
v_gene: TRBV7-9; abundance: NA; j_gene: TRBJ1-2; d_gene: NA; CDR3aa: CASSLSRRSIQHYGYTF; CDR3nt: TGTGCCAGCAGCTTATCCAGGAGATCTATCCAGCACTATGGCTACACCTTC
v_gene: TRBV15; abundance: NA; j_gene: TRBJ2-7; d_gene: NA; CDR3aa: CATSSALSPQSISYEQYF; CDR3nt: TGTGCCACCAGCAGTGCACTGTCCCCCCAGTCCATCTCCTACGAGCAGTACTTC
v_gene: TRBV6-2/TRBV6-3; abundance: NA; j_gene: TRBJ2-3; d_gene: NA; CDR3aa: CASSYSARSTDTQYF; CDR3nt: TGTGCCAGCAGTTACTCGGCAAGAAGCACAGATACGCAGTATTTT
v_gene: TRBV4-2; abundance: many; j_gene: TRBJ2-7; d_gene: NA; CDR3aa: CASSQEGLSRGAPYEQYF; CDR3nt: TGTGCCAGCAGCCAAGAGGGTCTTAGCCGGGGGGCCCCCTACGAGCAGTACTTC
v_gene: TRBV28; abundance: NA; j_gene: TRBJ2-3; d_gene: NA; CDR3aa: CASSSLVNSQYF; CDR3nt: TGTGCCAGCAGTTCCCTAGTTAATTCGCAGTATTTT
v_gene: TRBV4-1; abundance: NA; j_gene: TRBJ1-2; d_gene: TRBD1; CDR3aa: CASSGTGGYGYTF; CDR3nt: TGCGCCAGCAGCGGGACAGGGGGCTATGGCTACACCTTC
v_gene: TRBV20-1; abundance: few; j_gene: TRBJ2-1; d_gene: NA; CDR3aa: CSARQTGFAYNEQFF; CDR3nt: TGCAGTGCTAGGCAAACAGGGTTTGCCTACAATGAGCAGTTCTTC
v_gene: TRBV7-2; abundance: few; j_gene: TRBJ2-3; d_gene: TRBD2; CDR3aa: CASTLLGLAVDTQYF; CDR3nt: TGTGCCAGCACCCTGTTAGGACTAGCGGTGGATACGCAGTATTTT